The 11 T cell receptor beta chains given below trace back to one sample, sequenced in a study of blood T cell repertoires in COVID-19. The repertoire was sequenced with immunoSEQ multiplex PCR; TCRdb's copy has only in-frame clones and lacks some. The data show about 250,000 clones, approximately 88% seen once. The sample consisted of PBMCs or T cells enriched from blood (not recorded which). The receptor source for this set is a woman in her forties who had been exposed to COVID-19.

Worth noting for this clone: Other nucleotide sequences from this sample produce the same CDR3. The chain recombines TRBV7-9 with TRBJ2-5; D is unclear. V was shortened by 2 bases and J by 4 bases, with 5 bases between the two germline ends. The germline CDR1 and CDR2 sequences are SEHNR and FQNEAQ (reference sequence). The CDR3 has 12 amino acids. CDR3 DNA sequence: TGTGCCAGCAGCTTATCAGGAGAGACCCAGTACTTC. Its protein product is CASSLSGETQYF.

This clone was counted a few times. The chain is built from TRBV4-1 and TRBJ1-2; 8 nucleotides agree with TRBD1. The germline gives CDR1 MGHRA, CDR2 YSYEKL. The J segment lost 2 bases and the V segment lost 6 bases, leaving 11 bases of the junction unmatched. This CDR3 region has 16 residues. CDR3 sequence (DNA): TGCGCCAGCAGGAATCTACGCAGGGGGCGCAACTATGGCTACACCTTC. Amino acid sequence: CASRNLRRGRNYGYTF.

Of note for this clone: Its ends do not fully match the called genes, so a read error is possible. This chain uses TRBV5-1 with TRBJ2-1; the D is unclear. Looked up from germline, CDR1 is SGHRS and CDR2 is YFSETQ. The CDR3 is 12 residues long. The CDR3 DNA is TGTGCCAGCAGCCGGGCCTACAATGAGCAGTTCTTC. It translates to CASSRAYNEQFF.

As DNA, the CDR3 is TGTGCCAGCAGCTTAGTAAGAGGCGAGAACACCGGGGAGCTGTTTTTT. It translates to CASSLVRGENTGELFF. This chain links TRBV7-6 with TRBJ2-2; no definite D call. Trimming stripped 1 base from V and 1 base from J, with 10 bases between. The germline V gene has CDR1 SGHVS and CDR2 FNYEAQ. The CDR3 contains 16 residues.

The CDR3 bases are TGTGCCAGTAGTGCCGGGACAGGGGTCTCCTATAATTCACCCCTCCACTTT. Its translation is CASSAGTGVSYNSPLHF. The chain uses TRBV19 and TRBJ1-6, with TRBD1 matching 10 bases. After removal of 5 bases from V and 0 bases from J, the junction contained 4 bases not matched to a gene. The germline V gene has CDR1 LNHDA and CDR2 SQIVND (reference sequence). CDR3 length: 17 residues.

The J gene is TRBJ1-1, the V gene TRBV6-4, with 8 bases identical to TRBD1. The CDR3 contains 14 residues. The V and J ends lost 5 bases and 5 bases, in that order; junction bases with no gene match: 7. CDR1 and CDR2 (germline): MRHNA, SNTAGT. The CDR3 sequence: CASSPTGERTEAFF. CDR3 DNA: TGTGCCAGCAGTCCGACAGGGGAAAGGACTGAAGCTTTCTTT.

The chain recombines TRBV30 with TRBJ2-3, with 10 bases lining up with TRBD2. This CDR3 is built from 14 residues. The junction had 5 bases not matched to a gene; V was cut back by 2 bases and J by 6 bases. From germline, CDR1 is GTSNPN and CDR2 SVGIG (reference sequence). Written as DNA, the CDR3 is TGTGCCTGGAGTAGCGGGGGGGCCTATGATACGCAGTATTTT. This codes for CAWSSGGAYDTQYF.

J is TRBJ1-2 and V is TRBV25-1; TRBD1 is a possible D gene (5 bases). V was clipped by 1 base and J by 4 bases, with 13 bases between them. Germline-derived CDR1 and CDR2 are MGHDK and SYGVNS. The CDR3 sequence is 15 residues long. CDR3 in DNA: TGTGCCAGCAGTGAATGGGGCGGGGACGGCTATGGCTACACCTTC. It is translated as CASSEWGGDGYGYTF.

The V and J genes are TRBV28 and TRBJ2-7; TRBD1 is a possible D gene (6 bases). Germline V gene data show CDR1 as MDHEN and CDR2 as SYDVKM. V lost 10 bases to trimming and J lost 4 bases, with 17 bases between them. This CDR3 is built from 13 residues. The CDR3 sequence is CATFEWGRYEQYF. The CDR3 bases are TGTGCCACCTTTGAGTGGGGGCGGTACGAGCAGTACTTC.

This clone was observed many times. V gene TRBV3-1 (or the pseudogene TRBV3-2) combines with J gene TRBJ2-3; 8 positions match TRBD1. V was pared by 8 bases and J by 3 bases, with 4 bases of the junction left unmatched. Germline assignment: CDR1 LGHDT and CDR2 YNNKEL (reference sequence). The CDR3 has 13 residues. The CDR3 nucleotides are TGTGCCAGCGAGGACAGGGCTACAGATACGCAGTATTTT. Translated, it gives CASEDRATDTQYF.

The chain links TRBV9 to TRBJ1-4, with D maybe TRBD1 (5 bases). Trimming pared 3 bases from V and 8 bases from J, leaving 17 bases between. The CDR3 is 15 residues long. Germline V lookup: CDR1 SGDLS, CDR2 YYNGEE. The CDR3 sequence is CASSARGGPGEKLFF. CDR3 DNA: TGTGCCAGCAGCGCGCGAGGAGGGCCAGGGGAAAAACTGTTTTTT. Full variable domain (outside the CDR3, taken from reference TRBV9 and TRBJ1-4): DSGVTQTPKHLITATGQRVTLRCSPRSGDLSVYWYQQSLDQGLQFLIQYYNGEERAKGNILERFSAQQFPDLHSELNLSSLELGDSALYFCASSARGGPGEKLFFGSGTQLSVL.